Following are 29 T cell receptor beta chains from one sample sequenced in a study of T cell responses to AZD1222 COVID-19 vaccine. Only in-frame clones appear in the TCRdb table, and some are missing; sequencing was by immunoSEQ multiplex PCR. Of roughly 140,000 clones listed, around nine tenths are singletons. Specimen: peripheral blood, collected on day 0 of AZD1222 vaccination. All receptors derive from an adult in good health.

The chain uses TRBV30 and TRBJ1-1, with D unresolved. Germline assignment: CDR1 GTSNPN and CDR2 SVGIG (reference sequence). V dropped 0 bases and J dropped 1 base, with 6 bases sitting between them. CDR3 length: 13 residues. This chain's CDR3 is CAWSVAENTEAFF. The CDR3 DNA reads TGTGCCTGGAGTGTGGCAGAGAACACTGAAGCTTTCTTT.

V gene TRBV5-8 combines with J gene TRBJ1-4; D not certain. Germline V gene data show CDR1 as SGHTS and CDR2 as YDEGEE. This CDR3 has 15 amino acids. V gave up 5 bases and J gave up 0 bases, with 11 bases separating them. CDR3 protein: CASRTNGATNEKLFF. For the CDR3, the DNA is TGTGCCAGCAGAACGAACGGGGCAACTAATGAAAAACTGTTTTTT.

This sequence joins TRBV6-2 or TRBV6-3 and TRBJ2-2; no definite D call. In germline, CDR1 is MNHEY, CDR2 SVGEGT. The CDR3 runs to 14 residues. V was clipped by 4 bases and J by 4 bases, with 10 bases between them. For the CDR3, the DNA is TGTGCCAGCAGTTCTCACACAGTCACCGGGGAGCTGTTTTTT. Its translation is CASSSHTVTGELFF.

This sequence joins TRBV2 and TRBJ2-7, with 7 bases that match TRBD2. The J segment lost 5 bases and the V segment lost 4 bases, leaving 11 bases of the junction unmatched. The CDR3 spans 15 residues. From germline, CDR1 is SNHLY and CDR2 FYNNEI. CDR3 sequence: CASSGEGSPENEQYF. CDR3 in DNA: TGTGCCAGCAGTGGGGAGGGGAGTCCGGAAAACGAGCAGTACTTC.

The chain carries TRBV6-2 or TRBV6-3 and TRBJ2-2, with D perhaps TRBD1 (5 bases). This CDR3 spans 17 amino acids. The germline gives CDR1 MNHEY, CDR2 SVGEGT. Trimming shortened V by 0 bases and J by 0 bases, and 11 bases separated the two germline ends. This chain's CDR3 is CASSYSLDRTNTGELFF. The CDR3 DNA reads as TGTGCCAGCAGTTACTCACTCGACAGAACGAACACCGGGGAGCTGTTTTTT.

The chain employs TRBV7-3 and TRBJ2-2; possible D gene TRBD2, 6 bases. The CDR3 runs 15 residues. The germline CDR1 and CDR2 sequences are SGHTA and FQGTGA. Trimming shortened V by 2 bases and J by 5 bases, and 12 bases separated the two germline ends. For the CDR3, the DNA is TGTGCCAGCAGCTTAGCGGGATCGGTAACCGGGGAGCTGTTTTTT. Translating gives CASSLAGSVTGELFF.

This chain connects TRBV27 to TRBJ2-5; D may be TRBD2 (5 bases). The CDR3 is 15 amino acids. Germline V gene data show CDR1 as MNHEY and CDR2 as SMNVEV (reference sequence). V shed 2 bases and J shed 2 bases, with 12 bases lying between them. In nucleotides, the CDR3 is TGTGCCAGCAGTTTAATTGGACTGGGGCAAGAGACCCAGTACTTC. It specifies CASSLIGLGQETQYF.

The genes are TRBV28 and TRBJ2-7; 9 nucleotides match TRBD1. CDR1 MDHEN and CDR2 SYDVKM come from the germline V gene. Trimming removed 0 bases from V and 5 bases from J; junction bases left unmatched: 8. This CDR3 comprises 16 residues. For the CDR3, the DNA is TGTGCCAGCAGTTTATGGGGTGGGACAGGGATCAACGAGCAGTACTTC. Protein: CASSLWGGTGINEQYF. The complete variable domain, with remaining parts taken from reference TRBV28 and TRBJ2-7, reads DVKVTQSSRYLVKRTGEKVFLECVQDMDHENMFWYRQDPGLGLRLIYFSYDVKMKEKGDIPEGYSVSREKKERFSLILESASTNQTSMYLCASSLWGGTGINEQYFGPGTRLTVT.

This clone was recorded a few times. The chain employs TRBV9 and TRBJ2-5; D might be TRBD1 (6 bases). This CDR3 comprises 16 residues. Germline V gene data show CDR1 as SGDLS and CDR2 as YYNGEE. The V gene lost 5 bases and the J gene lost 1 base, with 18 bases spanning the gap. The CDR3 region has the DNA TGTGCCAGCAGTCTACGAGGACAGTCGGGCCAAGAGACCCAGTACTTC. It encodes CASSLRGQSGQETQYF.

J is TRBJ1-4 and V is TRBV7-9; D gene uncertain. The CDR3 is 16 amino acids. Germline assignment: CDR1 SEHNR and CDR2 FQNEAQ (reference sequence). V was shortened by 5 bases and J by 0 bases, with 13 bases between the two germline ends. CDR3 protein: CASSASRVATNEKLFF. The DNA of the CDR3 is TGTGCCAGCAGCGCCTCCCGGGTTGCAACTAATGAAAAACTGTTTTTT.

The chain combines TRBV27 with TRBJ2-7; TRBD2 aligns across 10 bases. Germline values: CDR1 MNHEY, CDR2 SMNVEV (reference sequence). The J segment lost 5 bases and the V segment lost 6 bases, leaving 10 bases of the junction unmatched. The CDR3 spans 15 residues. CDR3 in DNA: TGTGCCAGCAGAGCGATGGCCGGACTAGCGGACGAGCAGTACTTC. Protein product: CASRAMAGLADEQYF.

The V and J genes are TRBV5-4 and TRBJ2-2; the match to TRBD2 covers 14 bases. This CDR3 is built from 19 residues. The trim removed 0 bases at V and 1 base at J, leaving 5 bases unmatched. Germline lookup yields CDR1 SGHNT and CDR2 YYREEE (reference sequence). The CDR3 DNA reads as TGTGCCAGCAGCTTGGGGGGACTAGCGGGAGTCAGGAACACCGGGGAGCTGTTTTTT. Residues: CASSLGGLAGVRNTGELFF.

The rearrangement links TRBV19 to TRBJ2-3, with D tentatively TRBD2 (6 bases). Germline CDR1 LNHDA, CDR2 SQIVND (reference sequence). The CDR3 is made up of 15 amino acids. V gave up 1 base and J gave up 1 base, with 9 bases separating them. The CDR3 here is CASSIGLGGTDTQYF. CDR3 nucleotide sequence: TGTGCCAGTAGTATAGGACTAGGGGGCACAGATACGCAGTATTTT.

V gene TRBV28 combines with J gene TRBJ2-5, with 8 bases fitting TRBD1. The CDR3 covers 16 residues. V lost 5 bases, J lost 5 bases, and 13 bases stayed unmatched. CDR1 is MDHEN, CDR2 SYDVKM, per germline. CDR3 region: CASSHTPGQGWETQYF. In DNA, the CDR3 is TGTGCCAGCAGTCATACCCCCGGACAGGGTTGGGAGACCCAGTACTTC.

CDR3 amino acids: CATADRGAGELFF. Written as DNA, the CDR3 is TGTGCCACCGCCGACAGGGGCGCCGGGGAGCTGTTTTTT. The chain links TRBV24-1 to TRBJ2-2; 8 bases agree with TRBD1. Losses at the gene ends were 9 bases for V and 6 bases for J; bases not matched to a gene: 5. The CDR3 extends over 13 amino acids. CDR1 KGHDR and CDR2 SFDVKD come from the germline V gene.

The count of this clone is one. This chain links TRBV28 with TRBJ2-3; the D gene could be TRBD1 or TRBD2 (7 bases each). V was trimmed by 8 bases and J by 3 bases, leaving 21 bases between them. The CDR3 has 16 amino acids. Germline V gene data show CDR1 as MDHEN and CDR2 as SYDVKM. The DNA of the CDR3 is TGTGCCAGCCTAGGTCAGGGGGGGCCAGGGACAGATACGCAGTATTTT. Translating it yields CASLGQGGPGTDTQYF. Full variable domain (remainder filled in from reference TRBV28 and TRBJ2-3): DVKVTQSSRYLVKRTGEKVFLECVQDMDHENMFWYRQDPGLGLRLIYFSYDVKMKEKGDIPEGYSVSREKKERFSLILESASTNQTSMYLCASLGQGGPGTDTQYFGPGTRLTVL.

V and J are TRBV10-2 and TRBJ1-6; D is perhaps TRBD1 (6 bases). The germline V gene has CDR1 WSHSY and CDR2 SAAADI. V lost 3 bases to trimming and J lost 3 bases, with 9 bases between them. The CDR3 is 15 amino acids. CDR3 amino acids: CASSDGTHYNSPLHF. DNA for the CDR3: TGCGCCAGCAGTGATGGGACACACTATAATTCACCCCTCCACTTT.

The chain employs TRBV7-9 and TRBJ2-2; D tentatively fits TRBD1 or TRBD2 (5 bases each). V was trimmed by 2 bases and J by 2 bases, leaving 12 bases between them. CDR1 SEHNR and CDR2 FQNEAQ come from the germline V gene (reference sequence). CDR3 length: 16 amino acids. The CDR3 nucleotides read TGTGCCAGCAGCTTACCGCCGGGACCAAACACCGGGGAGCTGTTTTTT. It is translated as CASSLPPGPNTGELFF.

The rearrangement joins TRBV28 to TRBJ2-6; D uncertain. From germline, CDR1 is MDHEN and CDR2 SYDVKM. Trimming took off 2 bases at V and 0 bases at J, with 5 bases between the two ends. This CDR3 has 15 residues. This chain's CDR3 is CASSLMGSGANVLTF. CDR3 bases: TGTGCCAGCAGTTTAATGGGCTCTGGGGCCAACGTCCTGACTTTC.

This chain uses TRBV19 with TRBJ1-5; TRBD1 matches at 8 bases. Germline loops: CDR1 LNHDA, CDR2 SQIVND (reference sequence). The CDR3 spans 11 residues. The trim removed 5 bases at V and 11 bases at J, leaving 2 bases unmatched. The CDR3 here is CASSQTGAQHF. The DNA of the CDR3 is TGTGCCAGTAGTCAGACAGGGGCCCAGCATTTT.

The V and J genes are TRBV19 and TRBJ2-1; TRBD1 aligns across 10 bases. The CDR3 loop spans 19 amino acids. The germline V gene encodes CDR1 LNHDA and CDR2 SQIVND (reference sequence). Trimming took 3 bases from V and 0 from J; bases not matched to a gene: 11. In DNA form, the CDR3 reads TGTGCCAGTAGTATGGACAGGGGGAGCGTAAGTGGCTCCTACAATGAGCAGTTCTTC. Protein product: CASSMDRGSVSGSYNEQFF.

The chain uses TRBV6-1 and TRBJ2-3; D unresolved. Germline assignment: CDR1 MNHNS and CDR2 SASEGT. V shed 4 bases and J shed 10 bases, with 15 bases lying between them. This CDR3 has 13 residues. CDR3 loop: CASSVAGRGAQYF. The CDR3 DNA reads as TGTGCCAGCAGTGTAGCTGGCCGCGGTGCGCAGTATTTT.

The chain joins TRBV3-1 (or the pseudogene TRBV3-2) to TRBJ2-5, with 9 bases identical to TRBD1. The ends lost 6 bases at V and 5 bases at J; junction bases unmatched: 7. CDR1 is LGHDT, CDR2 YNNKEL, per germline (reference sequence). CDR3 length equals 14 residues. In DNA form, the CDR3 reads TGTGCCAGCAGTCAGGGGACAGGGTCGGAGACCCAGTACTTC. Its translation is CASSQGTGSETQYF.

CDR3 residues: CASSLNRDYYEQYF. The CDR3 nucleotides read TGTGCCAGCAGTTTAAACAGGGATTACTACGAGCAGTACTTC. The V and J genes are TRBV27 and TRBJ2-7; perhaps TRBD1 as D (6 bases). The length of the CDR3 is 14 residues. Germline loops: CDR1 MNHEY, CDR2 SMNVEV (reference sequence). Trimming left V 2 bases short and J 3 bases short, with 11 bases between.

The chain links TRBV28 to TRBJ1-2; D might be TRBD1 (6 bases). The CDR3 has 14 residues. The ends were cut back, 3 bases at V and 4 bases at J, with 12 bases in the middle. The germline gives CDR1 MDHEN, CDR2 SYDVKM. CDR3 sequence: CASSFVSGVYGYTF. The CDR3 bases are TGTGCCAGCAGTTTCGTCTCAGGGGTCTATGGCTACACCTTC.

On this clone: In the same sample, other DNA sequences code for this CDR3. The chain uses TRBV7-2 and TRBJ2-5, with 8 bases matching TRBD1. The V gene end was trimmed by 5 bases and the J gene end by 5 bases; junction bases not matched to a gene: 7. The CDR3 runs to 14 residues. Germline lookup yields CDR1 SGHTA and CDR2 FQGNSA. The chain's CDR3 is CASSPDRGRETQYF. The CDR3 DNA sequence: TGTGCCAGCAGCCCCGACAGGGGCCGGGAGACCCAGTACTTC.

The CDR3 spells CASSQEPGNYGYTF. CDR3 coding DNA: TGCGCCAGCAGCCAAGAGCCAGGGAACTATGGCTACACCTTC. The chain employs TRBV4-1 and TRBJ1-2, with a weak D call TRBD1 (5 bases). The V end was cut by 0 bases, the J end by 2 bases, with 7 bases between. This CDR3 region has 14 residues. Germline lookup yields CDR1 MGHRA and CDR2 YSYEKL.

V usage is TRBV28 and J usage is TRBJ2-3; TRBD1 matches at 8 bases. The germline CDR1 and CDR2 sequences are MDHEN and SYDVKM. The CDR3 extends over 16 amino acids. V shed 6 bases, J shed 2 bases, and the junction held 10 bases outside the gene matches. The CDR3 DNA follows: TGTGCCAGCAGCCATGGACAGGGCGGGTTCACAGATACGCAGTATTTT. It codes for CASSHGQGGFTDTQYF.

This clone was counted between two and nine times. J is TRBJ2-7 and V is TRBV9; TRBD1 agrees at 12 bases. J gave up 12 bases and V 4 bases, and 11 bases lay outside the gene matches. Germline CDR1 and CDR2: SGDLS and YYNGEE. The CDR3 spans 14 residues. CDR3 amino acids: CASSPGTGGAVWYF. The CDR3 nucleotides are TGTGCCAGCAGCCCCGGGACAGGGGGCGCGGTTTGGTACTTC.